Listed below are T cell receptor beta chains from one sample, sequenced in a study of blood T cell repertoires in COVID-19. TCRdb's copy holds only in-frame clones and misses some; the assay was immunoSEQ multiplex PCR. The profile shows 75,000 to 100,000 clones, over 75% of them singletons. The source material was peripheral blood. These receptors originate from a woman older than 75 with acute or convalescent COVID-19. The CDR3 runs from the conserved cysteine through the conserved F or W. D genes are given only for firm matches. Clone sizes are given selectively: once, few, many, or a class where the clone is expanded.

>TRBJ1-2|-|TRBD1|TRBV5-1
CASTLGQGEYGYTF
TGCGCCAGCACACTGGGACAGGGAGAGTATGGCTACACCTTC
>TRBJ2-7|-|TRBD1|TRBV28
CASSLTTPGQGDEQYF
TGTGCCAGCAGTCTCACGACTCCGGGACAGGGGGACGAGCAGTACTTC
>TRBJ1-4|few|TRBD1|TRBV15
CATSRDGTGYEKLFF
TGTGCCACCAGCAGAGATGGGACAGGGTATGAAAAACTGTTTTTT
>TRBJ1-2|-|TRBD1|TRBV5-6
CASSLAVRGHGYTF
TGTGCCAGCAGCTTGGCTGTCAGGGGGCATGGCTACACCTTC
>TRBJ1-1|-|-|TRBV5-4
CASSSFDRLMNTEAFF
TGTGCCAGCAGCTCCTTTGACAGGTTGATGAACACTGAAGCTTTCTTT
>TRBJ1-2|-|-|TRBV6-5
CASSSGQTYGYTF
TGTGCCAGCAGCTCTGGACAGACCTATGGCTACACCTTC
>TRBJ1-6|few|TRBD1|TRBV3-1/TRBV3-2
CASSQVAQGDSPLHF
TGTGCCAGCAGCCAAGTCGCACAGGGGGATTCACCCCTCCACTTT
>TRBJ1-4|-|TRBD1|TRBV11-2
CASSLDRGREKLFF
TGTGCCAGCAGCTTGGACAGGGGGCGCGAAAAACTGTTTTTT
>TRBJ1-1|-|-|TRBV11-2
CASSIRGSEAFF
TGTGCCAGCAGCATTAGGGGGTCTGAAGCTTTCTTT
>TRBJ1-3|-|TRBD1|TRBV6-6
CASSYSDRVYYTIYF
TGTGCCAGCAGTTACTCCGACAGGGTCTATTACACCATATATTTT
>TRBJ1-1|-|TRBD1|TRBV4-1
CASSQTQGAQRVAAFF
TGCGCCAGCAGCCAAACACAGGGGGCGCAAAGGGTGGCAGCTTTCTTT
>TRBJ2-1|-|TRBD2|TRBV4-3
CASSQDRSAGDNEQFF
TGCGCCAGCAGCCAAGATCGAAGTGCGGGGGACAATGAGCAGTTCTTC
>TRBJ2-5|-|-|TRBV3-1/TRBV3-2
CASSRGGSETQYF
TGTGCCAGCAGCCGAGGGGGTTCGGAGACCCAGTACTTC
>TRBJ1-4|-|TRBD1|TRBV10-3
CAIRDVGQGNEKLFF
TGTGCCATCAGAGACGTGGGACAGGGGAATGAAAAACTGTTTTTT
>TRBJ1-5|-|-|TRBV15
CATSRRGSTGNQPQHF
TGTGCCACCAGCAGAAGGGGAAGTACGGGCAATCAGCCCCAGCATTTT
>TRBJ2-1|-|TRBD2|TRBV19
CASSSTSGGAPGEQFF
TGTGCCAGTAGTTCCACTAGCGGGGGGGCCCCAGGTGAGCAGTTCTTC